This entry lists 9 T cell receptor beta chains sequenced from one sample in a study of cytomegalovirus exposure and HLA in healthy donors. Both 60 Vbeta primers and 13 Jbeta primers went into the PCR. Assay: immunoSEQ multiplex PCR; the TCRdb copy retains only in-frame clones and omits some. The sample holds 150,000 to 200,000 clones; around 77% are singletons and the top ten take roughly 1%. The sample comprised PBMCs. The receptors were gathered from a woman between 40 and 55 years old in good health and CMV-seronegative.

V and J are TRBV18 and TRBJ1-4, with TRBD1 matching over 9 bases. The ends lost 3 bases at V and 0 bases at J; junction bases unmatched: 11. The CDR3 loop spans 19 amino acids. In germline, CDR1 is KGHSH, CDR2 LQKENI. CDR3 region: CASSPSRDRAVATNEKLFF. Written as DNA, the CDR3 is TGTGCCAGCTCACCCTCCCGGGACAGGGCTGTTGCAACTAATGAAAAACTGTTTTTT.

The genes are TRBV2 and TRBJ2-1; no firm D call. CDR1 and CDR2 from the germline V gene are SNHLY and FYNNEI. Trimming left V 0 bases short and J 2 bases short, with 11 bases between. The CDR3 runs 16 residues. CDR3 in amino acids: CASSEANSLTYNEQFF. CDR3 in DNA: TGTGCCAGCAGTGAAGCGAATAGCCTGACCTACAATGAGCAGTTCTTC.

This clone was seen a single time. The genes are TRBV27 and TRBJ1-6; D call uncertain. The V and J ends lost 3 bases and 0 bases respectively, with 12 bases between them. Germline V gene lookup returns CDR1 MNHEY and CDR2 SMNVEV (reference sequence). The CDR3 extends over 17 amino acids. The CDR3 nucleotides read TGTGCCAGCAGTTTTACCGCCGATAGCTCCTATAATTCACCCCTCCACTTT. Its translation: CASSFTADSSYNSPLHF.

The CDR3 protein is CASSSMTDSNEQFF. CDR3 sequence (DNA): TGTGCCAGCAGCTCCATGACGGACTCCAATGAGCAGTTCTTC. The chain has TRBV5-4 and TRBJ2-1, with a tentative D call TRBD2 (5 bases). V shed 3 bases and J shed 6 bases, with 13 bases lying between them. CDR1 and CDR2 (germline): SGHNT, YYREEE (reference sequence). The CDR3 runs 14 residues.

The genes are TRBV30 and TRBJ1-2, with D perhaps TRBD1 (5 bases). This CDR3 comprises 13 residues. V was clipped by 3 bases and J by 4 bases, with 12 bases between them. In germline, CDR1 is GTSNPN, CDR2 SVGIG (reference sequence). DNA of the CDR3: TGTGCCTGGAGGGAGGGGACGAGCTATGGCTACACCTTC. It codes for CAWREGTSYGYTF.

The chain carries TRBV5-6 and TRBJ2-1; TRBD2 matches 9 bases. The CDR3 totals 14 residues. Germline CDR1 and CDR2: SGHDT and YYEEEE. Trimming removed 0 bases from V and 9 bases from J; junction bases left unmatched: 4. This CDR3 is CASSLVAGVGEQFF. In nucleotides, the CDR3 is TGTGCCAGCAGCTTGGTAGCGGGAGTAGGTGAGCAGTTCTTC.

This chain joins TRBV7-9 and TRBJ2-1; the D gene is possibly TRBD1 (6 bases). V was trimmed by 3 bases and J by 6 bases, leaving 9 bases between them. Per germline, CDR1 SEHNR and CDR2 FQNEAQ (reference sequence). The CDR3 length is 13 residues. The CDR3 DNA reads TGTGCCAGCAGCTTCGGGACAATCAATGAGCAGTTCTTC. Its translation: CASSFGTINEQFF.

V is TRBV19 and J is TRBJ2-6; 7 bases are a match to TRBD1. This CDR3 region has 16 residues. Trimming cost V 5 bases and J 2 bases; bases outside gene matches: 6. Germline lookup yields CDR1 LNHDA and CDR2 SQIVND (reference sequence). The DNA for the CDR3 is TGTGCCAGTAGTTACGACAGGGCTCCTGGGGCCAACGTCCTGACTTTC. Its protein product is CASSYDRAPGANVLTF.

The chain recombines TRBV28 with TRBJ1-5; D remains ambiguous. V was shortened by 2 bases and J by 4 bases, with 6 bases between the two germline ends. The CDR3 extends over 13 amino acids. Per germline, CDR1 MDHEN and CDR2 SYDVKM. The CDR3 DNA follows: TGTGCCAGCAGTTTAACCGGGAATCAGCCCCAGCATTTT. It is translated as CASSLTGNQPQHF.